The rows below give T cell receptor beta chains drawn from one sample of a study of blood T cell repertoires in COVID-19. Here immunoSEQ multiplex PCR was the method, and the copy in TCRdb shows in-frame clones only, minus some. The sample yields 200,000 to 250,000 clones, approximately 82% seen once. The sample consisted of peripheral blood. Receptors originate from a man aged 25 to 45 who had recovered from COVID-19. Both conserved end residues are trimmed from each CDR3.

j_call v_call cdr3_aa
TRBJ2-3 TRBV7-9 ASKRGGRGDTQY
TRBJ1-6 TRBV11-3 ASSSDRGLRLLEGVSPLH
TRBJ1-3 TRBV25-1 ASSPFRGTTGNTIY
TRBJ2-3 TRBV6-5 ASSYSGTMVTDTQY
TRBJ1-5 TRBV7-8 ASSLGNRGLSQPQH
TRBJ2-5 TRBV11-2 ASSDGTSGGLRGGETQY
TRBJ2-3 TRBV2 ASALQDTQY
TRBJ2-1 TRBV7-8 ASSSRVALSFNEQF
TRBJ1-3 TRBV6-5 ASSSTGTASGNTIY
TRBJ2-3 TRBV5-8 ASSFLNTDTQY
TRBJ2-1 TRBV5-1 ASSLGQGALNEQF
TRBJ1-6 TRBV27 ASRQGAYSPLH
TRBJ2-2 TRBV5-3 ARSFAGQGTGELF
TRBJ2-1 TRBV7-2 ASSEDPGDSNEQF
TRBJ1-4 TRBV10-1 ASSESPGETNEKLF
TRBJ2-1 TRBV19 ASSPGPYNEQF
TRBJ2-1 TRBV11-3 ASSRRENEQF
TRBJ2-5 TRBV5-4 ASSTDRGGETQY
TRBJ1-1 TRBV20-1 SASSGDRTEAF
TRBJ2-2 TRBV7-6 ASSLALAGVSGELF
TRBJ1-1 TRBV27 ASSLLGSGTEAF
TRBJ1-1 TRBV18 ASSPLNLDRVYTEAF
TRBJ2-7 TRBV3-1/TRBV3-2 ASSQDLYEQY
TRBJ2-3 TRBV27 ASSQRQGADTQY